This T cell receptor beta chain is from a study of cytomegalovirus exposure and HLA in healthy donors. Study summary: As an earlier analysis found, around 190 million T cells yielded fewer than 130 million unique TCR beta sequences. Researchers found that under 90% of a few hundred genotyped donors fell within the Caucasian-associated ancestry cluster.

The CDR3 consists of 14 residues. The V gene lost 0 bases and the J gene lost 3 bases, with 10 bases spanning the gap. CDR1 and CDR2 from the germline V gene are SGHDT and YYEEEE. This clone was found a few times. The antigen remains undetermined. Overall study findings and caveats: Most TCR sequences proved rare, with some public TCRs found in many donors.

PCR primers comprised 60 Vbeta and 13 Jbeta primers. Profiled with immunoSEQ multiplex PCR; TCRdb holds only in-frame clones, not every one. The sample includes more than 95,000 clones, over 9.5% of them seen just once. This sequence originates from a woman between 18 and 30 years old in good health and CMV-seropositive. V gene TRBV5-6 combines with J gene TRBJ2-7, with D maybe TRBD2 (5 bases). Sample: PBMCs. CDR3 residues: CASSLAGRGYEQYF. In DNA, the CDR3 is TGTGCCAGCAGCTTGGCGGGTCGGGGCTACGAGCAGTACTTC. The complete variable domain, with remaining parts taken from reference TRBV5-6 and TRBJ2-7, reads DAGVTQSPTHLIKTRGQQVTLRCSPKSGHDTVSWYQQALGQGPQFIFQYYEEEERQRGNFPDRFSGHQFPNYSSELNVNALLLGDSALYLCASSLAGRGYEQYFGPGTRLTVT.